The clone carrying this T cell receptor (beta chain) was seen just once. Its antigen is undetermined. This entry is derived from a study of OX40 agonist ivuxolimab in advanced cancers. Study-wide context: In this cohort, patients received ivuxolimab, an agonistic anti-OX40 (CD134) antibody. At doses from 0.01 to 10 mg/kg, patients were given intravenous ivuxolimab every 2 weeks. General study results and limits: Antigen targets of the expanded peripheral T cells went undetermined.

Measured with immunoSEQ multiplex PCR; TCRdb has only the in-frame clones, and not every one. The sample lists about 44,000 clones; around 92% were seen once. CDR1 and CDR2 (germline): MDHEN, SYDVKM. With 1 base removed from V and 8 bases from J, the gap between germline ends came to 6 bases. The CDR3 sequence is 12 residues long. The clonotype originates from an adult with an advanced solid tumor such as melanoma, head and neck, liver or kidney cancer. Sequences were derived from CD4+ or CD8+ T cells sorted from blood, sampled in a trial of the OX40 agonist ivuxolimab. The rearrangement links TRBV28 to TRBJ2-1; no definite D call. This CDR3 is CASSLLADEQFF. DNA for the CDR3: TGTGCCAGCAGTTTATTAGCCGATGAGCAGTTCTTC.